A single sample is the source of the 6 T cell receptor beta chains below, sequenced in a study of cytomegalovirus exposure and HLA in healthy donors. Vbeta (60) and Jbeta (13) primers were used in the PCR. TCRdb's copy holds only in-frame clones and misses some; the assay was immunoSEQ multiplex PCR. The repertoire holds some 150,000 clones, with roughly 82% as singletons. Sequences were obtained from PBMCs. The receptors stem from a man aged 45 to 65 in good health and CMV-seropositive.

Notes on this clone: Other DNA variants within this sample encode the same CDR3. The chain recombines TRBV28 with TRBJ2-7; 9 bases align to TRBD1. This CDR3 is 15 amino acids long. Germline assignment: CDR1 MDHEN and CDR2 SYDVKM. Trimming at V came to 2 bases and at J to 1 base, leaving 3 bases not matched to a gene. The CDR3 nucleotides read TGTGCCAGCAGTTTACCCGGGACAGGGTCCTACGAGCAGTACTTC. It yields the protein CASSLPGTGSYEQYF.

The V call is TRBV28, the J call TRBJ1-3, with TRBD1 as a possible D gene (6 bases). The CDR3 is 16 residues long. Germline V lookup: CDR1 MDHEN, CDR2 SYDVKM. V was clipped by 2 bases and J by 0 bases, with 11 bases between them. The CDR3 protein is CASSLTGWNSGNTIYF. CDR3 sequence (DNA): TGTGCCAGCAGTTTAACAGGGTGGAACTCTGGAAACACCATATATTTT.

The V call is TRBV5-6, the J call TRBJ1-6, with D maybe TRBD1 (6 bases). V lost 0 bases to trimming and J lost 4 bases, with 11 bases between them. The germline V gene encodes CDR1 SGHDT and CDR2 YYEEEE. This CDR3 is built from 16 residues. The CDR3 bases are TGTGCCAGCAGCTTGGCCGGGACAAATTATAATTCACCCCTCCACTTT. Protein sequence: CASSLAGTNYNSPLHF.

This clone has a handful of counts. The gene calls are TRBV28 and TRBJ1-2; TRBD1 is a possible D gene (6 bases). V gave up 4 bases and J gave up 4 bases, with 13 bases separating them. CDR3 length equals 14 residues. Germline V CDR1 and CDR2: MDHEN, SYDVKM. The CDR3, as DNA: TGTGCCAGCAGTTCGCCAGGGGAAACCTATGGCTACACCTTC. Protein: CASSSPGETYGYTF.

The chain recombines TRBV6-6 with TRBJ1-4, with no clear D. Germline V gene data show CDR1 as MNHNY and CDR2 as SVGAGI (reference sequence). The CDR3 is made up of 12 amino acids. V was trimmed by 4 bases and J by 10 bases, leaving 10 bases between them. CDR3 loop: CASSSGLGKLFF. As DNA, the CDR3 is TGTGCCAGCAGTTCGGGGTTGGGAAAACTGTTTTTT.

This sequence joins TRBV28 and TRBJ2-3; 9 bases are shared with TRBD1. Per germline, CDR1 MDHEN and CDR2 SYDVKM. CDR3 length: 16 residues. V lost 6 bases and J lost 1; bases outside the gene matches: 8. DNA for the CDR3: TGTGCCAGCAGCCCTCCACAGGGGGCGGGCACAGATACGCAGTATTTT. It specifies CASSPPQGAGTDTQYF.